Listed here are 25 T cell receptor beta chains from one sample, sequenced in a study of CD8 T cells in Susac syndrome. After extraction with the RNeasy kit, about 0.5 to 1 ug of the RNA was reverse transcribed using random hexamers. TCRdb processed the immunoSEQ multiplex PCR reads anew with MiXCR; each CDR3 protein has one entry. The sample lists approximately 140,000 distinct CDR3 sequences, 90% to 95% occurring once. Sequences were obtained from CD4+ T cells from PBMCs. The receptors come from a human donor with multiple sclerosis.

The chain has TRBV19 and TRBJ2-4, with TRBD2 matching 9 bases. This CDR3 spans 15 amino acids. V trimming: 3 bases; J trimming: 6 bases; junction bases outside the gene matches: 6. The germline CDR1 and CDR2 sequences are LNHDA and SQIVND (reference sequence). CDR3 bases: TGTGCCAGTAGTATGACTAGCGGATTAGGAAACATTCAGTACTTC. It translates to CASSMTSGLGNIQYF.

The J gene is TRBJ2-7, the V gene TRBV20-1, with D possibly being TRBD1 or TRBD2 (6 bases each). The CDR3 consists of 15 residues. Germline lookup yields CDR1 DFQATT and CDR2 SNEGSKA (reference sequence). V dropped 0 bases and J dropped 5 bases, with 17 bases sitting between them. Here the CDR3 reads CSARDPGGAGDEQYF. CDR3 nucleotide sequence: TGCAGTGCTAGAGATCCCGGGGGCGCGGGCGACGAGCAGTACTTC.

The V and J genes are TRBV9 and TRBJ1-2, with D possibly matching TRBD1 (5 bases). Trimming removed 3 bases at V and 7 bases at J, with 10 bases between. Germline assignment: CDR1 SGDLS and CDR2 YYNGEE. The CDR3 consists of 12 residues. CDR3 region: CASSDAGRGYTF. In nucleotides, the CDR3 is TGTGCCAGCAGCGATGCGGGGCGTGGCTACACCTTC. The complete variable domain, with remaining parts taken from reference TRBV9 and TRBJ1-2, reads DSGVTQTPKHLITATGQRVTLRCSPRSGDLSVYWYQQSLDQGLQFLIQYYNGEERAKGNILERFSAQQFPDLHSELNLSSLELGDSALYFCASSDAGRGYTFGSGTRLTVV.

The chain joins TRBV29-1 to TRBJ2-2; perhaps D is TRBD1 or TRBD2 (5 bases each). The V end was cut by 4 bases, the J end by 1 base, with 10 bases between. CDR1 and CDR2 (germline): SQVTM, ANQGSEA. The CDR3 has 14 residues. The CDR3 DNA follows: TGCAGCGTTGTAACGGGACGGAACACCGGGGAGCTGTTTTTT. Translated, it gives CSVVTGRNTGELFF.

CDR3 sequence (DNA): TGCAGTGCTAGAGCACCGGACAGGGGGAGGACTGAAGCTTTCTTT. Protein sequence: CSARAPDRGRTEAFF. J is TRBJ1-1 and V is TRBV20-1, with 10 bases aligning to TRBD1. Trimming cost V 1 base and J 5 bases; bases outside gene matches: 7. CDR3 size: 15 residues. CDR1 DFQATT and CDR2 SNEGSKA come from the germline V gene (reference sequence).

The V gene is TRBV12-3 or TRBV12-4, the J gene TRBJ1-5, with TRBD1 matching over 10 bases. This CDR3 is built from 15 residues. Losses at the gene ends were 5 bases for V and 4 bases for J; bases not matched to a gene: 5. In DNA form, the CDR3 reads TGTGCCAGCAGTCCCGGGACAGGGGTTAATCAGCCCCAGCATTTT. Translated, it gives CASSPGTGVNQPQHF.

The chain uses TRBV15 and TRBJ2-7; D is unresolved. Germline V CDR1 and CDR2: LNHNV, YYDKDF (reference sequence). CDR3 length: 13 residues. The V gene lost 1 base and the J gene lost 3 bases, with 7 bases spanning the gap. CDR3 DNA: TGTGCCACCAGCAGAGCGGCAGACTACGAGCAGTACTTC. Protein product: CATSRAADYEQYF.

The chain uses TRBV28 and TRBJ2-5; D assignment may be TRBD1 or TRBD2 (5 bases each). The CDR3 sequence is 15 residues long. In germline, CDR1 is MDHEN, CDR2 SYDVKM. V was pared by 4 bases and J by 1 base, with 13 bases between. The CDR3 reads CASSSTGTAQETQYF. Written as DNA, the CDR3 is TGTGCCAGCAGTTCTACCGGGACGGCCCAAGAGACCCAGTACTTC. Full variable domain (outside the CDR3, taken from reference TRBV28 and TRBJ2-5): DVKVTQSSRYLVKRTGEKVFLECVQDMDHENMFWYRQDPGLGLRLIYFSYDVKMKEKGDIPEGYSVSREKKERFSLILESASTNQTSMYLCASSSTGTAQETQYFGPGTRLLVL.

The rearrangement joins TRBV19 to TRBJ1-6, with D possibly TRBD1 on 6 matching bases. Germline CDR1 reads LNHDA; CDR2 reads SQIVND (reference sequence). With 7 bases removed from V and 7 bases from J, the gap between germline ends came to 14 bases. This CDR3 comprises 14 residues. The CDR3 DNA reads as TGTGCCAGTAACCTGGGACAAGTGAATTCACCCCTCCACTTT. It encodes CASNLGQVNSPLHF.

The CDR3 here is CASSEAFLVSTEAFF. CDR3 sequence (DNA): TGTGCCAGCAGCGAAGCCTTTCTGGTTAGCACTGAAGCTTTCTTT. V and J are TRBV7-8 and TRBJ1-1; no clear D gene. The CDR3 loop spans 15 amino acids. Trimming cost V 5 bases and J 4 bases, with 17 bases left between them. The germline V gene has CDR1 SGHVS and CDR2 FQNEAQ. The entire variable domain, with the rest obtained from reference TRBV7-8 and TRBJ1-1, is as follows: GAGVSQSPRYKVAKRGQDVALRCDPISGHVSLFWYQQALGQGPEFLTYFQNEAQLDKSGLPSDRFFAERPEGSVSTLKIQRTQQEDSAVYLCASSEAFLVSTEAFFGQGTRLTVV.

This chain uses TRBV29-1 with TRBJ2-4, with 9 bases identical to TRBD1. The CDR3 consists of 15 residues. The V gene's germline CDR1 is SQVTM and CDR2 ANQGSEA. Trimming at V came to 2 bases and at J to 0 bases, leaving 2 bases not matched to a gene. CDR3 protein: CSVEPGQGAKNIQYF. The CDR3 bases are TGCAGCGTTGAACCGGGACAGGGAGCCAAAAACATTCAGTACTTC. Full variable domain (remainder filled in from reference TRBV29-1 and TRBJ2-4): SAVISQKPSRDICQRGTSLTIQCQVDSQVTMMFWYRQQPGQSLTLIATANQGSEATYESGFVIDKFPISRPNLTFSTLTVSNMSPEDSSIYLCSVEPGQGAKNIQYFGAGTRLSVL.

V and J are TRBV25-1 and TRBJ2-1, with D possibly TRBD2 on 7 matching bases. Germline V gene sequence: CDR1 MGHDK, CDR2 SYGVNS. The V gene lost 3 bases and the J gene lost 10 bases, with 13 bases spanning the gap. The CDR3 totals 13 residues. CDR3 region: CASSEVGGREQFF. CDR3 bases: TGTGCCAGCAGTGAGGTCGGGGGGCGGGAGCAGTTCTTC.

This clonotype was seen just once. This CDR3 is CASSQPGNSGNTIYF. The CDR3 nucleotides are TGCGCCAGCAGCCAACCAGGAAACTCTGGAAACACCATATATTTT. The rearrangement uses TRBV4-1 and TRBJ1-3, with no clear D. V was pared by 2 bases and J by 0 bases, with 8 bases between. This CDR3 is 15 amino acids long. The germline V gene has CDR1 MGHRA and CDR2 YSYEKL.

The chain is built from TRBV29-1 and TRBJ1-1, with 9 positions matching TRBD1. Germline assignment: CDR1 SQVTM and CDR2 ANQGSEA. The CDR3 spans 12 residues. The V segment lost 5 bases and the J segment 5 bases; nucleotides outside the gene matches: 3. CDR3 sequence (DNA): TGCAGCGTTCGGGACAGGGCAACTGAAGCTTTCTTT. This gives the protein CSVRDRATEAFF.

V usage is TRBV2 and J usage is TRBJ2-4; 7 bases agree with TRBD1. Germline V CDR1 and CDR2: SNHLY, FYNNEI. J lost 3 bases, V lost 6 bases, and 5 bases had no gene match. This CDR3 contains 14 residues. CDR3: CASSDRQGKNIQYF. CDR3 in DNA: TGTGCCAGCAGCGACCGACAGGGCAAAAACATTCAGTACTTC.

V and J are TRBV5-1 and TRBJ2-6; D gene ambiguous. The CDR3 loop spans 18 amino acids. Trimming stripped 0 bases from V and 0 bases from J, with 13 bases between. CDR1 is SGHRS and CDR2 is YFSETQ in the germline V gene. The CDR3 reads CASSLATAASSGANVLTF. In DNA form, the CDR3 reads TGCGCCAGCAGCTTGGCGACCGCCGCAAGCTCTGGGGCCAACGTCCTGACTTTC.

DNA of the CDR3: TGTGCCAGCACCGGACAGGGGAATTCACCCCTCCACTTT. This sequence encodes CASTGQGNSPLHF. The rearrangement joins TRBV12-3 or TRBV12-4 to TRBJ1-6; TRBD1 matches at 9 bases. This CDR3 is 13 amino acids long. The ends lost 7 bases at V and 7 bases at J; junction bases unmatched: 2.

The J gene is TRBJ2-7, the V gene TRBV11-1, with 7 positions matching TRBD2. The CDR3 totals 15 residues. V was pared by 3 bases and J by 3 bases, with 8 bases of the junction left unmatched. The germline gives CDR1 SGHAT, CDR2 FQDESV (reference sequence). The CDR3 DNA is TGTGCCAGCAGCTTCGAGCGGGGAGGTGTCTACGAGCAGTACTTC. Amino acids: CASSFERGGVYEQYF.

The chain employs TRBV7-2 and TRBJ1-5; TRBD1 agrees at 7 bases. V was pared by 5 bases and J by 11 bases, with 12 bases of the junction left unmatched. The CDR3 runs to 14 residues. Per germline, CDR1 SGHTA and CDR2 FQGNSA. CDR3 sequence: CASSQTGNSPAQHF. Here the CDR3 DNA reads TGTGCCAGCAGCCAGACAGGGAACTCCCCAGCCCAGCATTTT.

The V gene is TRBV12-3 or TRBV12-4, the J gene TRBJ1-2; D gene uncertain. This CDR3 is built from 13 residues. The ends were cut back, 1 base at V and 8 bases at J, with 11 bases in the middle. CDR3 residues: CASSLGPLRGYTF. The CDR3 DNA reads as TGTGCCAGCAGTTTAGGCCCCTTGAGAGGCTACACCTTC.

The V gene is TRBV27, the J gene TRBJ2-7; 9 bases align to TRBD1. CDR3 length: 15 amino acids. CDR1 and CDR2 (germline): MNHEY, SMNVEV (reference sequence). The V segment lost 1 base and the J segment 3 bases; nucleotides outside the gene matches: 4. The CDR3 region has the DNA TGTGCCAGCAGTTTATACGGGACAGGGCTCTACGAGCAGTACTTC. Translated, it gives CASSLYGTGLYEQYF.

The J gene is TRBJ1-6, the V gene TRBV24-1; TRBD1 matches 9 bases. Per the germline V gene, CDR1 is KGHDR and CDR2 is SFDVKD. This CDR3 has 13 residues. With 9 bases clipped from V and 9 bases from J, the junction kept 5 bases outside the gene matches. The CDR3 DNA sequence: TGTGCCACCGGACAGGGGCCAAGTTCACCCCTCCACTTT. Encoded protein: CATGQGPSSPLHF.

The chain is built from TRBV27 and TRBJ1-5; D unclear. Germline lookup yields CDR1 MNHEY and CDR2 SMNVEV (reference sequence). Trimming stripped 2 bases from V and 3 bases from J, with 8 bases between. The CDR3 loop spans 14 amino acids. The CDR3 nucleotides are TGTGCCAGCAGTTTAAGGGAGACCAATCAGCCCCAGCATTTT. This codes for CASSLRETNQPQHF.

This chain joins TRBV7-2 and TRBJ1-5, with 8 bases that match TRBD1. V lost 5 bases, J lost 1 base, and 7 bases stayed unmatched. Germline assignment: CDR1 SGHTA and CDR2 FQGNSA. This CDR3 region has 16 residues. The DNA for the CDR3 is TGTGCCAGCAGCCCAGGACAGGGACGGAGCAATCAGCCCCAGCATTTT. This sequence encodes CASSPGQGRSNQPQHF.

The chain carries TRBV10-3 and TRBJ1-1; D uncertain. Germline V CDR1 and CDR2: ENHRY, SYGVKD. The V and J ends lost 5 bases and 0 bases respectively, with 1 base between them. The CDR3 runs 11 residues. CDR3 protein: CAISMNTEAFF. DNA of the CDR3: TGTGCCATCAGTATGAACACTGAAGCTTTCTTT.